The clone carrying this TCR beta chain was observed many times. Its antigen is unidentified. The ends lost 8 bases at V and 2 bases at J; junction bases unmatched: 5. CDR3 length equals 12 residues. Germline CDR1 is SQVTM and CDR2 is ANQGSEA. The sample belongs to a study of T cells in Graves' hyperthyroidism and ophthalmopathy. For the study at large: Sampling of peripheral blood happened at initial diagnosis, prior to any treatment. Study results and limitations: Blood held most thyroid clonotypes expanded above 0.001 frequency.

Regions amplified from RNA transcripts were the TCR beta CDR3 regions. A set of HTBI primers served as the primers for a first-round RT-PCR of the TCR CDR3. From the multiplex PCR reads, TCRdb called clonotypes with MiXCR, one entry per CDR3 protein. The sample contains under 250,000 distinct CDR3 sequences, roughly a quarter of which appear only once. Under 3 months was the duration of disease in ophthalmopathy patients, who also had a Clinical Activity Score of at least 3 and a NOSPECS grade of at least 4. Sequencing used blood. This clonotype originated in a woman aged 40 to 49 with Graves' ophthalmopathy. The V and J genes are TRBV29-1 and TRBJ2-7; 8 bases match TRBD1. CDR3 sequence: CSSLDRAYEQYF. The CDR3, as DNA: TGCAGCTCTTTGGACAGGGCCTACGAGCAGTACTTC.